This TCR beta chain was found in a study of circulating tumor DNA in untreated peripheral T-cell lymphoma. With 10 bases removed from V and 1 base from J, the gap between germline ends came to 11 bases. CDR1 MNHGY and CDR2 SAAAGT come from the germline V gene. The CDR3 extends over 14 amino acids. Sequenced by immunoSEQ multiplex PCR; TCRdb stores in-frame clones only, minus some. This sample yields around 6,000 clones, of which about 60% are seen a single time; 50% to 60% belongs to the top ten. The V gene is TRBV6-8, the J gene TRBJ2-6; D uncertain. This clonotype was sampled from a human donor with peripheral T-cell lymphoma. The specimen was tumor tissue. CDR3: CATAVGSGANVLTF. For the CDR3, the DNA is TGTGCCACCGCCGTCGGTTCTGGGGCCAACGTCCTGACTTTC.